Listed below are T cell receptor beta chains from one sample, sequenced in a study of T cell repertoires in cytomegalovirus infection. These receptors' antigens are unknown. TCRdb reprocessed the reads via MiXCR and lists one record per CDR3 protein. The sample contains about 890,000 distinct CDR3 sequences, less than 35% of which appear only once. The sequenced sample was cultured CD8+ T cells from PBMCs, obtained from culture after CMV antigen stimulation. The origin of the receptors is a human donor in good health (CMV status not recorded). Some clones in this sample may be carry-over from other donors' samples. Each CDR3 is given with its conserved first and last residue. Each record gives: clone size, V gene, D gene, J gene, CDR3 DNA, CDR3 protein. The D gene is left open where the match is weak. Where a row states a size, it is once, few, many or the class of an expanded clone; other rows omit it.

few,TRBV27,.,TRBJ1-5,TGTGCCAGCAGCCCCGGGACACAAAATCAGCCCCAGCATTTT,CASSPGTQNQPQHF
.,TRBV7-4,TRBD1,TRBJ2-7,TGTGCCAGCAGCTTAATGGGGAGTGACAGGGGCTGCGAGCAGTACTTC,CASSLMGSDRGCEQYF
few,TRBV19,.,TRBJ2-4,TGTGCCAGTAGTATTCTCGCAACAATAGCCAAAAACATTCAGTACTTC,CASSILATIAKNIQYF
.,TRBV5-5,.,TRBJ1-6,TGTGCCAGCAGCGTTTCCGGGACCCGAGGTTCACCCCTCCACTTT,CASSVSGTRGSPLHF
many,TRBV5-1,.,TRBJ2-1,TGCGCCAGCAGCCCGTTCGGGGATAGCTCCTACAATGAGCAGTTCTTC,CASSPFGDSSYNEQFF
.,TRBV19,TRBD2,TRBJ2-5,TGTGCCAGTAGTATAGATCCGGAGCGGGGGGGCGAAGAGACCCAGTACTTC,CASSIDPERGGEETQYF
many,TRBV12-3/TRBV12-4,TRBD1,TRBJ1-5,TGTGCCAGCGGGGGACAGGTTGGTAATCAGCCCCAGCATTTT,CASGGQVGNQPQHF
many,TRBV27,.,TRBJ2-7,TGTGCCAGCAGCCCCGGCGCTACCTACGAGCAGTACTTC,CASSPGATYEQYF
few,TRBV4-2,.,TRBJ2-2,TGTGCCAGCAGCCAAGGCCCCCAGAACACCGGGGAGCTGTTTTTT,CASSQGPQNTGELFF
.,TRBV7-6,TRBD2,TRBJ2-3,TGTGCTAGCAGCCCCTTGACTAGCGGGGGGGTAGCACGTACAGATACGCAGTATTTT,CASSPLTSGGVARTDTQYF
.,TRBV20-1,TRBD1,TRBJ1-4,TGCAGTGGTAAAACCGGGACAGGGGGCGATGGAGAAAAACTGTTTTTT,CSGKTGTGGDGEKLFF
.,TRBV18,.,TRBJ2-5,TGTGCCAGCTCACCGGGAATGTACCAAGAGACCCAGTACTTC,CASSPGMYQETQYF
few,TRBV7-9,.,TRBJ1-1,TGTGCCAGCAGCTACCCCGGAACGGGCGCTGAAGCTTTCTTT,CASSYPGTGAEAFF
.,TRBV12-3/TRBV12-4,.,TRBJ1-1,TGTGCCAGCAGTTTCACCAGGCTGAACACTGAAGCTTTCTTT,CASSFTRLNTEAFF
.,TRBV6-1,.,TRBJ2-6,TGTGCCAGCACCCCAAGGGTCAGCGACTACTCTGGGGCCAACGTCCTGACTTTC,CASTPRVSDYSGANVLTF
.,TRBV6-2/TRBV6-3,.,TRBJ2-1,TGTGCCAGCAGTTACAACACTCGTGAGCAGTTCTTC,CASSYNTREQFF
few,TRBV6-1,TRBD2,TRBJ2-2,TGTGCCAGCAGCGGACTAGCGGGGGGGCCGAACGGGGAGCTGTTTTTT,CASSGLAGGPNGELFF
.,TRBV7-6,TRBD2,TRBJ2-2,TGTGCCAGCAGCCCTGGACCGGGAGGGAACACCGGGGAGCTGTTTTTT,CASSPGPGGNTGELFF
.,TRBV7-6,TRBD1,TRBJ2-1,TGTGCCAGCAGCTGGGTGGTGGACAGGGGGCGAGACAATGAGCAGTTCTTC,CASSWVVDRGRDNEQFF
.,TRBV9,TRBD1,TRBJ1-1,TGTGCCAGCAGCGTAGGGAGAGACAGGGTGAACACTGAAGCTTTCTTT,CASSVGRDRVNTEAFF
many,TRBV7-2,.,TRBJ2-3,TGTGCCAGCAGCCCCGAAGGGGGGGCACGGGATACGCAGTATTTT,CASSPEGGARDTQYF
many,TRBV27,.,TRBJ1-1,TGTGCCAGCAGCTTCCTCGGGCTGAACACTGAAGCTTTCTTT,CASSFLGLNTEAFF
few,TRBV7-9,TRBD1,TRBJ2-5,TGTGCCAGCAGCCCTTCGACAGGGAGAGAAGAGACCCAGTACTTC,CASSPSTGREETQYF
.,TRBV12-3/TRBV12-4,.,TRBJ1-2,TGTGCCAGCAGCCCTAGCGGGGGTGCCCATGGCTACACCTTC,CASSPSGGAHGYTF
few,TRBV19,.,TRBJ2-1,TGTGCCAGTAGTCAACCGGGGAATGAGCAGTTCTTC,CASSQPGNEQFF
many,TRBV12-3/TRBV12-4,.,TRBJ2-6,TGTGCCAGCAGTTTCGGGGTGACTGGGGCCAACGTCCTGACTTTC,CASSFGVTGANVLTF
.,TRBV2,.,TRBJ1-2,TGTGCCAGCAGTGTCCCGCGGACCAACTATGGCTACACCTTC,CASSVPRTNYGYTF
.,TRBV4-1,TRBD1,TRBJ1-1,TGCGCCAGCAGCCCAATTGGGGGACAGGAGAACACTGAAGCTTTCTTT,CASSPIGGQENTEAFF
.,TRBV2,.,TRBJ1-4,TGTGCCAGCAGTGAAGTCGGAGGCAGGACGGGTGAAAAACTGTTTTTT,CASSEVGGRTGEKLFF
.,TRBV10-3,.,TRBJ1-2,TGTGCCATCGGTTTGGTGGGCAGCCGCTATGGCTACACCTTC,CAIGLVGSRYGYTF
few,TRBV12-5,.,TRBJ2-1,TGTGCTAGTGGTTTGAAGGACAATGAGCAGTTCTTC,CASGLKDNEQFF
few,TRBV6-2/TRBV6-3,TRBD1,TRBJ1-1,TGTGCCAGCACCGGGACAGCCCTAATGAACACTGAAGCTTTCTTT,CASTGTALMNTEAFF
many,TRBV29-1,.,TRBJ2-1,TGCAGCGTTGAAGGCAGGTCCTACAATGAGCAGTTCTTC,CSVEGRSYNEQFF
.,TRBV2,.,TRBJ1-2,TGTGCCAGCGATGGCAGTCCCCAGGGGTACGGTCGTCGTGGCTACACCTTC,CASDGSPQGYGRRGYTF
.,TRBV20-1,TRBD1,TRBJ1-1,TGCAGTGCTGAACAGGGGTTCGGGACTGAAGCTTTCTTT,CSAEQGFGTEAFF
few,TRBV6-1,TRBD1,TRBJ1-1,TGTGCCAGCAGCGCCGGGGACAGGGCAGACCAAGTGAACACTGAAGCTTTCTTT,CASSAGDRADQVNTEAFF
few,TRBV2,TRBD1,TRBJ1-5,TGTGCCAGCAGCTCCCCCGGGACAGGGGGGACCTATAGCAATCAGCCCCAGCATTTT,CASSSPGTGGTYSNQPQHF
many,TRBV6-1,TRBD1,TRBJ2-5,TGTGCCAGCCGAAAAGGGACAGGGGGTTCCCAAGAGACCCAGTACTTC,CASRKGTGGSQETQYF
few,TRBV12-5,TRBD2,TRBJ2-2,TGTGCTAGTGGTTTGGTCCCGGGACTAGCGGGGGAGATCACCGGGGAGCTGTTTTTT,CASGLVPGLAGEITGELFF
many,TRBV7-2,.,TRBJ1-6,TGTGCCAGCAGCTTAGGAGTAGGACTAGAACACTCACCCCTCCACTTT,CASSLGVGLEHSPLHF
few,TRBV2,.,TRBJ1-2,TGTGCCAGCAGGAACGCATCCTTTTTTGGCTACACCTTC,CASRNASFFGYTF
few,TRBV19,.,TRBJ1-2,TGTGCCAGTACCCCAGGGCATGGCTACACCTTC,CASTPGHGYTF
.,TRBV19,.,TRBJ1-6,TGTGCCAGTAGTATTGGGGAGTATAATTCACCCCTCCACTTT,CASSIGEYNSPLHF
.,TRBV3-1,TRBD1,TRBJ1-5,TGTGCCAGCAGCCCACCCTTTCCAGGGGGCGGGAAGCCCCAGCATTTT,CASSPPFPGGGKPQHF
few,TRBV4-1,.,TRBJ2-5,TGCGCCAGCAGCCAAGTTGGAGGGTGGGAGACCCAGTACTTC,CASSQVGGWETQYF
few,TRBV4-3,.,TRBJ1-3,TGCGCCAGCAGCCAAGGCTTGGAAAGCTCTGGAAACACCATATATTTT,CASSQGLESSGNTIYF
.,TRBV10-2,.,TRBJ1-5,TGCGCCAGCAGTGAGTCAACGGGGGTGCAGCCCCAGCATTTT,CASSESTGVQPQHF
.,TRBV7-3,.,TRBJ2-1,TGTGCCAGCAGCTTCCCGGGAGACAATGAGCAGTTCTTC,CASSFPGDNEQFF
.,TRBV27,.,TRBJ1-5,TGTGCCAGCAGTTTAAGAGGGGTACAGCCCCAGCATTTT,CASSLRGVQPQHF
few,TRBV25-1,.,TRBJ1-1,TGTGCCACTTCTCGGGGGGTCTCTGAAGCTTTCTTT,CATSRGVSEAFF
.,TRBV12-5,.,TRBJ1-1,TGTGCTAGTGGTTTGGTACGGTCAGGAACCACTGAAGCTTTCTTT,CASGLVRSGTTEAFF
.,TRBV4-1,.,TRBJ2-2,TGCGCCAGCAGCCTCCTCGTAGGTACCGGGGAGCTGTTTTTT,CASSLLVGTGELFF
few,TRBV7-9,TRBD2,TRBJ2-1,TGTGCCAACAGCTTTAGCGGGGCTAGCTCCTACAATGAGCAGTTCTTC,CANSFSGASSYNEQFF
many,TRBV6-1,.,TRBJ1-3,TGTGCCAGCAGGGGGAGAGGCTCTGGAAACACCATATATTTT,CASRGRGSGNTIYF
.,TRBV6-5,TRBD1,TRBJ1-2,TGTGCCAGCAGTTACTTTACCGGGACAGGTTATGGCTACACCTTC,CASSYFTGTGYGYTF
.,TRBV5-6,TRBD1,TRBJ1-4,TGTGCCAGCAGCTCAACAGGGGGCGAGGATGAAAAACTGTTTTTT,CASSSTGGEDEKLFF
.,TRBV15,.,TRBJ1-1,TGTGCCACCAGCAGCCGGGGACTCTCCTGGGCGAACACTGAAGCTTTCTTT,CATSSRGLSWANTEAFF
.,TRBV11-1,TRBD1,TRBJ1-6,TGTGCCAGCAGCTTAGAACAGGGGTTGCCAAATTCACCCCTCCACTTT,CASSLEQGLPNSPLHF
few,TRBV2,.,TRBJ1-1,TGTGCCAGCAGTGAGGGGGAGGTGGACTCTGAAGCTTTCTTT,CASSEGEVDSEAFF